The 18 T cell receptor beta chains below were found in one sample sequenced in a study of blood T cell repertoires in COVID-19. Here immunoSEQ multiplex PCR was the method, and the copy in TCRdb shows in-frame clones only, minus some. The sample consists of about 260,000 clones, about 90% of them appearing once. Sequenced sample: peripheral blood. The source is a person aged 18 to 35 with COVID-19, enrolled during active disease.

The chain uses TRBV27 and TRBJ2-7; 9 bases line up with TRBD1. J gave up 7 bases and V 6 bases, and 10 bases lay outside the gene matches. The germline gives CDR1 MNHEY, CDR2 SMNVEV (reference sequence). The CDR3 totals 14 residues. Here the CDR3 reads CASRGGQGSWEQYF. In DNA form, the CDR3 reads TGTGCCAGCAGAGGGGGACAGGGTTCTTGGGAGCAGTACTTC.

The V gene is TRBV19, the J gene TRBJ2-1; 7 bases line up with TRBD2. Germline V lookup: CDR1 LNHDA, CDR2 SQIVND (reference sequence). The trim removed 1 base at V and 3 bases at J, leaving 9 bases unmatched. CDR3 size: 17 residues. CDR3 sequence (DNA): TGTGCCAGTAGTATAGTGGCTAGCGGAAAAGGCTACAATGAGCAGTTCTTC. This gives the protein CASSIVASGKGYNEQFF.

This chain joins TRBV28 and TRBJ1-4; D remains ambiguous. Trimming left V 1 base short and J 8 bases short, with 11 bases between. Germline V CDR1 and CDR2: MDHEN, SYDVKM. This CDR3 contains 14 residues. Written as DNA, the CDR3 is TGTGCCAGCAGTTTATATTCGGGGAGGGAAAAACTGTTTTTT. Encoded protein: CASSLYSGREKLFF.

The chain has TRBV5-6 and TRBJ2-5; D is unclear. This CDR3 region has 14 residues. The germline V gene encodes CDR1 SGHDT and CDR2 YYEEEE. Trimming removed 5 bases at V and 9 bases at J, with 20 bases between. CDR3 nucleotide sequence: TGTGCCAGCAGGTTGTCTTCCCCCTCGGTGGCCCAGTACTTC. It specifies CASRLSSPSVAQYF.

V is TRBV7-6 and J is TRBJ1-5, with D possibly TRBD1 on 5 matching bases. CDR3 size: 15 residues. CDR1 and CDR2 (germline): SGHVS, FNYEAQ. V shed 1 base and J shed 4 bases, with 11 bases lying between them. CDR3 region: CASSLEPGWNQPQHF. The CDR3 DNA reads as TGTGCCAGCAGCTTAGAGCCAGGGTGGAATCAGCCCCAGCATTTT.

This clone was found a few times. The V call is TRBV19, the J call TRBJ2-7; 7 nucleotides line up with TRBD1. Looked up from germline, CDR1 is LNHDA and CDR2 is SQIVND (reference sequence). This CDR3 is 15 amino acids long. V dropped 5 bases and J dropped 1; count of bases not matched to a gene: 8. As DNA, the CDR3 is TGTGCCAGTAGTTTTCAGGGACAGTCGTCCTACGAGCAGTACTTC. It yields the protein CASSFQGQSSYEQYF.

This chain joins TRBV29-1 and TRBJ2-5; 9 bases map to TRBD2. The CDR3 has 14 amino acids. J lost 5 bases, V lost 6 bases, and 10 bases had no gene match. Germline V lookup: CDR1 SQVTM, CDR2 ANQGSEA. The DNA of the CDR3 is TGCAGCGTCGCGGGACTAGCAGCCTCGGAGACCCAGTACTTC. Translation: CSVAGLAASETQYF.

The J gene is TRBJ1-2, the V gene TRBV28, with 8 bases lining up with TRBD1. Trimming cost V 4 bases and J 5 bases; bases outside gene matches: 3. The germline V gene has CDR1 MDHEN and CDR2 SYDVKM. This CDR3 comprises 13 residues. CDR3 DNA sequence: TGTGCCAGCAGTTGGGACAGGAGATATGGCTACACCTTC. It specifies CASSWDRRYGYTF.

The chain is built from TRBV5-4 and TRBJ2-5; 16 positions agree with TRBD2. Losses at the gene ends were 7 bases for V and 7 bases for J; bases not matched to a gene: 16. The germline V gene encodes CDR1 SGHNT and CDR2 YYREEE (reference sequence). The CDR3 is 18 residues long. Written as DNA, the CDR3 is TGTGCCAGCTCATTGGGACTAGCGGGAGGGCGGCTTTCAGGGACCCAGTACTTC. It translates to CASSLGLAGGRLSGTQYF.

CDR3 residues: CASSQVMVGETQYF. The CDR3 DNA is TGCGCCAGCAGCCAAGTCATGGTCGGGGAGACCCAGTACTTC. J is TRBJ2-5 and V is TRBV4-1; D ambiguous. CDR1 and CDR2 (germline): MGHRA, YSYEKL. This CDR3 has 14 residues. V lost 1 base, J lost 5 bases, and 11 bases lay in between.

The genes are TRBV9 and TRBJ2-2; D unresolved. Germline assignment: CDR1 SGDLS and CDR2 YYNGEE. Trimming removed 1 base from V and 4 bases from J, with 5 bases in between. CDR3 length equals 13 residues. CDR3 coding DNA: TGTGCCAGCAGCGTAAAGCTCACCGGGGAGCTGTTTTTT. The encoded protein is CASSVKLTGELFF.

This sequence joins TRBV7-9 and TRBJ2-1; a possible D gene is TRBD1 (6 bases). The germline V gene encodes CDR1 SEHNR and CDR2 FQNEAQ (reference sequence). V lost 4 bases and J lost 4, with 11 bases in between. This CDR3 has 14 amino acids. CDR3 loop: CASSSTGRYNEQFF. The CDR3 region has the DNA TGTGCCAGCAGCTCGACAGGCCGGTACAATGAGCAGTTCTTC.

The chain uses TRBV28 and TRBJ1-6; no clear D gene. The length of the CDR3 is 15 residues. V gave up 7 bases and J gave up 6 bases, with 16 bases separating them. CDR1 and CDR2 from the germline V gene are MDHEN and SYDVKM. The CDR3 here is CASTLGRLINSPLHF. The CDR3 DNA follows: TGTGCCAGCACCCTGGGTCGACTCATTAATTCACCCCTCCACTTT.

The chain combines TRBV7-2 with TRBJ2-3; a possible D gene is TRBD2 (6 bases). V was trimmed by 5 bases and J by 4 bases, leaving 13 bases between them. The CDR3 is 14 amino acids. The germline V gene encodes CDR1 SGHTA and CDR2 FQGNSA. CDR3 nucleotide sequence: TGTGCCAGCAGCGGAATGGTAGCGGCAGATACGCAGTATTTT. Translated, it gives CASSGMVAADTQYF. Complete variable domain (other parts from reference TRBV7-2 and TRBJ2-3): GAGVSQSPSNKVTEKGKDVELRCDPISGHTALYWYRQSLGQGLEFLIYFQGNSAPDKSGLPSDRFSAERTGGSVSTLTIQRTQQEDSAVYLCASSGMVAADTQYFGPGTRLTVL.

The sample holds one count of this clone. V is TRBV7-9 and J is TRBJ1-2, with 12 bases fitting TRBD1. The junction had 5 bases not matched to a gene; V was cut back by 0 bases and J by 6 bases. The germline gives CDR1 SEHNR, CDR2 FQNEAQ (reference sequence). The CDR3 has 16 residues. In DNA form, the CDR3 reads TGTGCCAGCAGCTTAGCGGGACAGGGGGCAACCGATGGCTACACCTTC. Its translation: CASSLAGQGATDGYTF.

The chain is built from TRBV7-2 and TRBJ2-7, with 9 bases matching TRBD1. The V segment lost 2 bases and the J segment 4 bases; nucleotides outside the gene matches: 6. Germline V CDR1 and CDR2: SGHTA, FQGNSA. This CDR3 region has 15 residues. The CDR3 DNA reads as TGTGCCAGCAGCTTATCCTCGACAGGGGGTTACGAGCAGTACTTC. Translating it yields CASSLSSTGGYEQYF. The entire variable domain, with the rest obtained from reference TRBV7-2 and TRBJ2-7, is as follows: GAGVSQSPSNKVTEKGKDVELRCDPISGHTALYWYRQSLGQGLEFLIYFQGNSAPDKSGLPSDRFSAERTGGSVSTLTIQRTQQEDSAVYLCASSLSSTGGYEQYFGPGTRLTVT.

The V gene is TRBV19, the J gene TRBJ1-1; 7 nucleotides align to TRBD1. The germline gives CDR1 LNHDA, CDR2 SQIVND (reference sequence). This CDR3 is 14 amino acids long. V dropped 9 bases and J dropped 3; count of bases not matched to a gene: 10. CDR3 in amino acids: CASTPGQSYTEAFF. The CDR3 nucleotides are TGTGCCAGCACCCCGGGACAGTCGTACACTGAAGCTTTCTTT.

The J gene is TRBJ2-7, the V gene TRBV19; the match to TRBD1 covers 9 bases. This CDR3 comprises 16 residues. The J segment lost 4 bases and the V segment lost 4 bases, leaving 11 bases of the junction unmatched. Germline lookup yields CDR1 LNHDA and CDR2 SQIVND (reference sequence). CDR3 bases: TGTGCCAGTAGTAGAGGAATGACAGGGGGTGCGTACGAGCAGTACTTC. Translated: CASSRGMTGGAYEQYF.